The 11 T cell receptor beta chains below all came from one sample that was sequenced in a study of blood T cell repertoires in COVID-19. The method was immunoSEQ multiplex PCR; TCRdb's version includes in-frame clones alone and lacks a portion of them. The repertoire holds about 67,000 clones, with about 89% as singletons. The specimen sequenced was peripheral blood. The receptors here all came from a middle-aged man with active COVID-19.

The chain has TRBV28 and TRBJ2-1; perhaps TRBD2 as D (5 bases). Trimming took 6 bases from V and 0 from J, leaving 9 bases between them. Germline V gene data show CDR1 as MDHEN and CDR2 as SYDVKM. The CDR3 consists of 14 residues. CDR3 amino acids: CASSRTSSYNEQFF. CDR3 in DNA: TGTGCCAGCAGCCGCACTAGCTCCTACAATGAGCAGTTCTTC.

This clone was found once. This chain connects TRBV10-3 to TRBJ2-7; D may be TRBD1 (5 bases). Deletions cut 4 bases from V and 6 bases from J, with 16 bases between. This CDR3 region has 14 residues. Germline lookup yields CDR1 ENHRY and CDR2 SYGVKD. Here the CDR3 DNA reads TGTGCCATCAGTGGGGTAGGGGAATTGGGCGAGCAGTACTTC. Protein: CAISGVGELGEQYF.

The chain couples TRBV2 to TRBJ2-7, with TRBD1 as a possible D gene (6 bases). The CDR3 has 14 residues. V was shortened by 5 bases and J by 3 bases, with 14 bases between the two germline ends. Germline V gene sequence: CDR1 SNHLY, CDR2 FYNNEI. CDR3: CASSSPRGFYEQYF. The CDR3 nucleotides are TGTGCCAGCAGTTCACCCAGGGGATTCTACGAGCAGTACTTC.

The chain uses TRBV11-2 and TRBJ2-5; TRBD1 matches 9 bases. V trimming: 6 bases; J trimming: 5 bases; junction bases outside the gene matches: 7. Germline V gene data show CDR1 as SGHAT and CDR2 as FQNNGV. The CDR3 consists of 14 residues. The CDR3 loop is CASRQTGGMETQYF. CDR3 DNA: TGTGCCAGCAGACAAACAGGGGGCATGGAGACCCAGTACTTC.

The rearrangement joins TRBV24-1 to TRBJ2-7; TRBD2 aligns across 12 bases. V lost 4 bases and J lost 3; bases outside the gene matches: 6. CDR1 KGHDR and CDR2 SFDVKD come from the germline V gene. The CDR3 contains 16 residues. As DNA, the CDR3 is TGTGCCACCAGTGACACAACTAGCGGGAGGATCTACGAGCAGTACTTC. It is translated as CATSDTTSGRIYEQYF.

In this sample, this clone is medium-sized. The V and J genes are TRBV6-2 or TRBV6-3 and TRBJ2-7; 11 bases fit TRBD2. There are 16 residues in the CDR3. After removal of 0 bases from V and 2 bases from J, the junction contained 3 bases not matched to a gene. Germline assignment: CDR1 MNHEY and CDR2 SVGEGT. As DNA, the CDR3 is TGTGCCAGCAGTTACTCGACTAGCGGGAACACCTACGAGCAGTACTTC. This translates into CASSYSTSGNTYEQYF.

The gene calls are TRBV5-1 and TRBJ2-3; D gene uncertain. V shed 6 bases and J shed 1 base, with 15 bases lying between them. Germline CDR1 SGHRS, CDR2 YFSETQ. CDR3 size: 15 residues. This chain's CDR3 is CASTPGGSGTDTQYF. CDR3 nucleotide sequence: TGCGCCAGCACACCTGGCGGATCGGGCACAGATACGCAGTATTTT.

The rearrangement joins TRBV7-3 to TRBJ2-5; D is ambiguous. In germline, CDR1 is SGHTA, CDR2 FQGTGA. The CDR3 extends over 14 amino acids. V was cut by 5 bases and J by 4 bases, with 14 bases left in between. The CDR3 nucleotides are TGTGCCAGCAGCCCCACGAGCGTAAGAGAGACCCAGTACTTC. This sequence encodes CASSPTSVRETQYF.

The V call is TRBV6-2 or TRBV6-3, the J call TRBJ2-7; 9 bases map to TRBD1. J was trimmed by 5 bases and V by 4 bases; bases with no gene match: 12. The CDR3 has 16 residues. Germline CDR1 and CDR2: MNHEY and SVGEGT. The CDR3 protein is CASSSLSRDRDHEQYF. CDR3 coding DNA: TGTGCCAGCAGTTCGCTCTCCCGGGACAGGGACCACGAGCAGTACTTC.

This clone occurred a few times. The chain uses TRBV6-2 or TRBV6-3 and TRBJ2-2; TRBD2 agrees at 7 bases. CDR3 size: 16 residues. Germline CDR1 is MNHEY and CDR2 is SVGEGT. The V gene end was trimmed by 1 base and the J gene end by 6 bases; junction bases not matched to a gene: 8. Here the CDR3 reads CASSYLKTSVAGELFF. The CDR3 nucleotides are TGTGCCAGCAGTTACTTAAAAACTAGCGTAGCCGGGGAGCTGTTTTTT.

This chain links TRBV28 with TRBJ2-7; 8 bases are a match to TRBD2. The CDR3 runs to 16 residues. Trimming took 5 bases from V and 0 from J; bases not matched to a gene: 9. Germline assignment: CDR1 MDHEN and CDR2 SYDVKM. The CDR3 coding sequence is TGTGCCAGCAGTCTCGATCTAGCGGGCCCCTCCTACGAGCAGTACTTC. Translating it yields CASSLDLAGPSYEQYF.